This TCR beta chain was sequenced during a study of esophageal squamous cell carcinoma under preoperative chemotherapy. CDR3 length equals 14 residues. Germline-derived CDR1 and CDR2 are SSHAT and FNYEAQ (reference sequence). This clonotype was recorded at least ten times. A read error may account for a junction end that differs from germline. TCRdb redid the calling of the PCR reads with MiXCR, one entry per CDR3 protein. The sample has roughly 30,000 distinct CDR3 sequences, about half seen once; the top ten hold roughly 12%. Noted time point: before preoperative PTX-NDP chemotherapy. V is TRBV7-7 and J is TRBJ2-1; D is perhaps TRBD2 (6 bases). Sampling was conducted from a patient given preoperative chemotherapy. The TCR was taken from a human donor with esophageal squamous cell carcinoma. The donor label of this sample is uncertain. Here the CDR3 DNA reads TGTGCTAGCAGCCCCCGCTTAGCGGACAATGAGCAGTTCTTC. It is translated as CASSPRLADNEQFF.